Shown below are 27 T cell receptor beta chains from a single sample sequenced in a study of regulatory T cells in long-lasting Graves disease (dated by TCRdb to about 2021). The time point label here, explained by the study, means: persistent/refractory GD, antithyroid drugs over 5 years with positive TRAb. For both TCR sequencing and RNA sequencing, RNA was extracted from PBMCs in TRIzol. To prepare the library, multiplex PCR was applied. Sequenced on an Illumina HiSeq 4000. iRepertoire HTBI primers and Arm-PCR amplification of CDR3 regions were used to construct TCR beta libraries. The raw public data were reprocessed by TCRdb itself: fastp quality trimming at Q25, MiXCR clonotype calling, in-frame beta chains only. Each entry is one CDR3 protein sequence, shown with its most common DNA and genes. The sample table holds 450,000 or so distinct CDR3 sequences, of which under 25% were seen once. Around 13% of the sample comes from the top ten.

The input for sequencing was peripheral blood mononuclear cells (PBMCs), taken when the disease was refractory, from a patient treated with antithyroid drugs. These receptors all come from a female donor with Graves disease.

Many counts were recorded for this clonotype. This rearrangement joins TRBV28 to TRBJ2-2; 8 nucleotides align to TRBD2. The CDR3 loop spans 15 amino acids. CDR1 MDHEN and CDR2 SYDVKM come from the germline V gene. V lost 8 bases to trimming and J lost 2 bases; unmatched junction nucleotides: 7. CDR3 sequence (DNA): TGTGCCAGCCTTACGGGAGGGGAAAACACCGGGGAGCTGTTTTTT. Translation gives CASLTGGENTGELFF.

This clonotype was seen a handful of times. The chain has TRBV9 and TRBJ1-3; D may be TRBD1 (5 bases). This CDR3 region has 15 residues. Germline CDR1 reads SGDLS; CDR2 reads YYNGEE. Trimming took off 3 bases at V and 2 bases at J, with 12 bases between the two ends. The CDR3 loop is CASSEGLLPGNTIYF. As DNA, the CDR3 is TGTGCCAGCAGCGAGGGACTGCTACCTGGAAACACCATATATTTT.

CDR3 sequence: CSARPQVYNQPQHF. In DNA form, the CDR3 reads TGCAGTGCTAGACCACAGGTTTACAATCAGCCCCAGCATTTT. The genes are TRBV20-1 and TRBJ1-5; D perhaps matches TRBD1 (5 bases). CDR1 DFQATT and CDR2 SNEGSKA come from the germline V gene (reference sequence). CDR3 length: 14 residues. V dropped 2 bases and J dropped 3 bases, with 11 bases sitting between them.

The rearrangement uses TRBV5-1 and TRBJ2-6; 9 positions agree with TRBD1. Trimming removed 4 bases from V and 8 bases from J; junction bases left unmatched: 4. This CDR3 region has 14 residues. Germline lookup yields CDR1 SGHRS and CDR2 YFSETQ. CDR3 DNA: TGCGCCAGCAGCCCGGGACAGGGAACCAACGTCCTGACTTTC. Translation gives CASSPGQGTNVLTF.

This clonotype was observed a few times. The genes are TRBV6-2 or TRBV6-3 and TRBJ2-3, with 9 bases that match TRBD2. Germline V gene lookup returns CDR1 MNHEY and CDR2 SVGEGT. The CDR3 extends over 17 amino acids. Losses at the gene ends were 6 bases for V and 0 bases for J; bases not matched to a gene: 10. The CDR3 region is CASRKSMTSGSTDTQYF. In DNA form, the CDR3 reads TGTGCCAGCAGAAAATCGATGACTAGCGGAAGCACAGATACGCAGTATTTT.

The chain is built from TRBV13 and TRBJ2-6, with D maybe TRBD1 (5 bases). The CDR3 consists of 18 residues. V was shortened by 5 bases and J by 0 bases, with 17 bases between the two germline ends. The germline V gene encodes CDR1 PRHDT and CDR2 FYEKMQ (reference sequence). The CDR3, as DNA: TGTGCCAGCAGCCTCTTTACAGGACCGTCCTCTGGGGCCAACGTCCTGACTTTC. Protein: CASSLFTGPSSGANVLTF. The full variable domain, rest sourced from reference TRBV13 and TRBJ2-6, is AAGVIQSPRHLIKEKRETATLKCYPIPRHDTVYWYQQGPGQDPQFLISFYEKMQSDKGSIPDRFSAQQFSDYHSELNMSSLELGDSALYFCASSLFTGPSSGANVLTFGAGSRLTVL.

This clonotype appeared a few times. The chain uses TRBV7-6 and TRBJ1-2; tentative D call: TRBD1 (5 bases). Germline CDR1 and CDR2: SGHVS and FNYEAQ. Trimming removed 2 bases at V and 3 bases at J, with 16 bases between. The CDR3 contains 16 residues. The CDR3 here is CASSLYPKGKDYGYTF. As DNA, the CDR3 is TGTGCCAGCAGCTTATATCCCAAGGGGAAAGACTATGGCTACACCTTC.

The chain is built from TRBV4-1 and TRBJ1-2, with a weak D call TRBD1 (5 bases). The CDR3 consists of 13 residues. Germline CDR1 is MGHRA and CDR2 is YSYEKL. V dropped 4 bases and J dropped 6 bases, with 12 bases sitting between them. The CDR3 sequence: CASSPGSRDGYTF. As DNA, the CDR3 is TGCGCCAGCAGCCCCGGTTCCAGGGATGGCTACACCTTC.

This clonotype appeared a few times. The rearrangement links TRBV27 to TRBJ1-1, with TRBD1 as a possible D gene (5 bases). Germline V CDR1 and CDR2: MNHEY, SMNVEV (reference sequence). CDR3 length equals 14 residues. The V end was cut by 1 base, the J end by 4 bases, with 10 bases between. This chain's CDR3 is CASSLLGGGTEAFF. CDR3 in DNA: TGTGCCAGCAGTTTATTGGGGGGAGGCACTGAAGCTTTCTTT.

This clonotype was counted many times. The J gene is TRBJ2-7, the V gene TRBV27; TRBD2 agrees at 7 bases. CDR1 and CDR2 from the germline V gene are MNHEY and SMNVEV (reference sequence). Trimming removed 0 bases from V and 3 bases from J; junction bases left unmatched: 8. The CDR3 is made up of 16 amino acids. This CDR3 is CASSLSLGLVGYEQYF. The CDR3 region has the DNA TGTGCCAGCAGTTTATCCCTAGGACTAGTTGGCTACGAGCAGTACTTC.

This clonotype was picked up many times. The chain is built from TRBV28 and TRBJ1-5, with a weak D call TRBD1 (6 bases). CDR1 and CDR2 from the germline V gene are MDHEN and SYDVKM. The CDR3 is 16 residues long. The V and J ends lost 1 base and 3 bases respectively, with 13 bases between them. The CDR3 nucleotides are TGTGCCAGCAGTTTATCCCAGGGGAGTTACAATCAGCCCCAGCATTTT. Protein: CASSLSQGSYNQPQHF.

The rearrangement uses TRBV19 and TRBJ2-7; 9 bases are shared with TRBD2. Germline assignment: CDR1 LNHDA and CDR2 SQIVND (reference sequence). With V trimmed by 7 bases and J by 3 bases, 7 bases remained unmatched. This CDR3 spans 14 amino acids. The CDR3 protein is CASKWREGRYEQYF. Written as DNA, the CDR3 is TGTGCCAGTAAATGGCGGGAGGGCCGCTACGAGCAGTACTTC.

This clonotype was detected ten times or more. J is TRBJ1-1 and V is TRBV3-1; tentatively, D is TRBD1 (5 bases). Per the germline V gene, CDR1 is LGHDT and CDR2 is YNNKEL (reference sequence). The CDR3 runs 14 residues. With 1 base removed from V and 4 bases from J, the gap between germline ends came to 10 bases. CDR3 DNA: TGTGCCAGCAGCCAAGGGATTCAGGGCACTGAAGCTTTCTTT. Encoded protein: CASSQGIQGTEAFF.

This clonotype showed up just a few times. The chain couples TRBV7-8 to TRBJ1-4; unclear D gene. This CDR3 region has 16 residues. The V end lost 6 bases, the J end lost 8 bases, and 22 bases lay between the germline ends. Germline V gene sequence: CDR1 SGHVS, CDR2 FQNEAQ. CDR3 in DNA: TGTGCCAGCAGTCCAAACTCCGGGAGGCTTGGGGAAAAACTGTTTTTT. Translated: CASSPNSGRLGEKLFF.

This clonotype was seen repeatedly, ten times or more. This chain links TRBV28 with TRBJ1-2; unclear D gene. The length of the CDR3 is 13 residues. The V gene's germline CDR1 is MDHEN and CDR2 SYDVKM. Trimming cost V 7 bases and J 5 bases, with 14 bases left between them. The CDR3 spells CASTSFLDYGYTF. The CDR3 coding sequence is TGTGCCAGCACTTCCTTTTTGGATTATGGCTACACCTTC.

Many counts were recorded for this clonotype. CDR3 region: CSARGQHSNQPQHF. CDR3 bases: TGCAGTGCTAGGGGACAACATAGCAATCAGCCCCAGCATTTT. The J gene is TRBJ1-5, the V gene TRBV20-1; TRBD1 is a possible D gene (6 bases). Germline CDR1 and CDR2: DFQATT and SNEGSKA (reference sequence). The CDR3 has 14 amino acids. V was trimmed by 3 bases and J by 0 bases, leaving 9 bases between them.

CDR3 coding DNA: TGTGCCATAAAAGGGGAGAACACTGAAGCTTTCTTT. Its protein product is CAIKGENTEAFF. The rearrangement links TRBV10-3 to TRBJ1-1, with D maybe TRBD1 (5 bases). Germline V gene lookup returns CDR1 ENHRY and CDR2 SYGVKD. V lost 9 bases, J lost 1 base, and 9 bases lay in between. The CDR3 extends over 12 amino acids.

This clonotype was seen ten or more times. The chain couples TRBV6-2 or TRBV6-3 to TRBJ1-2; D remains ambiguous. The CDR3 covers 14 residues. Trimming cost V 4 bases and J 6 bases, with 15 bases left between them. Germline CDR1 reads MNHEY; CDR2 reads SVGEGT. The DNA for the CDR3 is TGTGCCAGCAGTTTTGCCTTCCCCGGTAATGGCTACACCTTC. Translating it yields CASSFAFPGNGYTF.

J is TRBJ2-2 and V is TRBV19, with a possible D match to TRBD1 (5 bases). This CDR3 has 12 residues. The germline gives CDR1 LNHDA, CDR2 SQIVND (reference sequence). Trimming shortened V by 10 bases and J by 6 bases, and 12 bases separated the two germline ends. The CDR3 DNA is TGTGCCATCAGGGTCGCCGCCGGGGAGCTGTTTTTT. Translation: CAIRVAAGELFF.

The chain carries TRBV6-5 and TRBJ2-7; 8 bases align to TRBD1. J lost 2 bases, V lost 4 bases, and 7 bases had no gene match. Per germline, CDR1 MNHEY and CDR2 SVGAGI. This CDR3 is built from 15 residues. This chain's CDR3 is CASSLTGEKAYEQYF. CDR3 DNA: TGTGCCAGCAGTTTGACAGGGGAGAAAGCCTACGAGCAGTACTTC.

This chain uses TRBV19 with TRBJ1-2, with 9 bases lining up with TRBD1. This CDR3 is built from 13 residues. Germline loops: CDR1 LNHDA, CDR2 SQIVND (reference sequence). V was clipped by 5 bases and J by 6 bases; unmatched bases: 4. CDR3 nucleotides: TGTGCCAGTAGTGTCACAGGGGGCAATGGCTACACCTTC. Its protein product is CASSVTGGNGYTF.

This clonotype has only a few counts. The J gene is TRBJ1-2, the V gene TRBV7-2; no firm D call. This CDR3 region has 13 residues. Germline CDR1 reads SGHTA; CDR2 reads FQGNSA. The germline V and J ends were trimmed by 2 bases and 6 bases, with 10 bases remaining between them. CDR3 coding DNA: TGTGCCAGCAGCTTAATGCTGGGAGATGGCTACACCTTC. This translates into CASSLMLGDGYTF.

This clonotype was seen only a few times. The chain is built from TRBV5-5 and TRBJ1-1; weak D call: TRBD1 (5 bases). Germline V gene sequence: CDR1 SGHKS, CDR2 YYEKEE (reference sequence). V lost 4 bases and J 1 base, leaving 14 bases between the germline ends. This CDR3 comprises 15 residues. The CDR3 loop reads CASSIGGGGNTEAFF. The CDR3, as DNA: TGTGCCAGCAGCATTGGCGGGGGAGGGAACACTGAAGCTTTCTTT.

CDR3 bases: TGCGCCAGCAGCTGGGGGGAGGGCTATGGCTACACCTTC. As protein: CASSWGEGYGYTF. The J gene is TRBJ1-2, the V gene TRBV4-3; possible D gene TRBD1, 5 bases. Germline-derived CDR1 and CDR2 are LGHNA and YSLEER. Between the trimmed V and J ends, which lost 5 bases and 4 bases, there was a span of 11 bases. This CDR3 comprises 13 residues.

Concerning this clonotype itself: The CDR3 ends on some other residue instead of the conserved phenylalanine or tryptophan, so this is likely a read error. The chain recombines TRBV5-1 with TRBJ2-5, with unresolved D. The CDR3 loop spans 15 amino acids. Germline CDR1 reads SGHRS; CDR2 reads YFSETQ. Deletions cut 0 bases from V and 5 bases from J, with 14 bases between. CDR3 in amino acids: CASSLDPSAGETQYL. The CDR3 DNA reads as TGCGCCAGCAGCTTGGACCCTAGTGCCGGGGAGACCCAGTACCTC.

This clonotype was observed a handful of times. The V gene is TRBV7-9, the J gene TRBJ1-2, with 10 positions matching TRBD1. This CDR3 has 16 residues. Germline CDR1 is SEHNR and CDR2 is FQNEAQ (reference sequence). J lost 6 bases, V lost 3 bases, and 10 bases had no gene match. CDR3 DNA sequence: TGTGCCAGCAGCTTCTCCGGTACCGGGACAGGGGATGGCTACACCTTC. Translated: CASSFSGTGTGDGYTF.

The table lists this clonotype with a few counts. A read error is likely, as this CDR3 ends without the conserved phenylalanine or tryptophan. The DNA is left out, because the CDR3 cannot be placed on it with certainty; the CDR3 is given as TCRdb lists it. This chain joins TRBV6-1 and TRBJ1-6; TRBD1, the D gene given by the table, was not confirmed from the DNA. Germline CDR1 and CDR2: MNHNS and SASEGT. The CDR3 has 9 amino acids, counting both end residues. The CDR3: CASSKIPLG.